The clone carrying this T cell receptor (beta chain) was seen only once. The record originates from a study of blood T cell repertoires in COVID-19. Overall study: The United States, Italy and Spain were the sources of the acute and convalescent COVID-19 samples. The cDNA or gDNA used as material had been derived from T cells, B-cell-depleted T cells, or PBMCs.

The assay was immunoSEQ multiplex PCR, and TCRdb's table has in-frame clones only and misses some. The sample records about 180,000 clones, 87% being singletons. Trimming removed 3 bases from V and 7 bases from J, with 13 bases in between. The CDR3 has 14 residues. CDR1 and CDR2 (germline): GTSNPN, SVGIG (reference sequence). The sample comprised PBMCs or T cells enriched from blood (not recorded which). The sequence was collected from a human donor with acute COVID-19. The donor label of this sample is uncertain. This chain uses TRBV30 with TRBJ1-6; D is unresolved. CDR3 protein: CAWSNEAENSPLHF. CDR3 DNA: TGTGCCTGGAGCAATGAGGCAGAGAATTCACCCCTCCACTTT.